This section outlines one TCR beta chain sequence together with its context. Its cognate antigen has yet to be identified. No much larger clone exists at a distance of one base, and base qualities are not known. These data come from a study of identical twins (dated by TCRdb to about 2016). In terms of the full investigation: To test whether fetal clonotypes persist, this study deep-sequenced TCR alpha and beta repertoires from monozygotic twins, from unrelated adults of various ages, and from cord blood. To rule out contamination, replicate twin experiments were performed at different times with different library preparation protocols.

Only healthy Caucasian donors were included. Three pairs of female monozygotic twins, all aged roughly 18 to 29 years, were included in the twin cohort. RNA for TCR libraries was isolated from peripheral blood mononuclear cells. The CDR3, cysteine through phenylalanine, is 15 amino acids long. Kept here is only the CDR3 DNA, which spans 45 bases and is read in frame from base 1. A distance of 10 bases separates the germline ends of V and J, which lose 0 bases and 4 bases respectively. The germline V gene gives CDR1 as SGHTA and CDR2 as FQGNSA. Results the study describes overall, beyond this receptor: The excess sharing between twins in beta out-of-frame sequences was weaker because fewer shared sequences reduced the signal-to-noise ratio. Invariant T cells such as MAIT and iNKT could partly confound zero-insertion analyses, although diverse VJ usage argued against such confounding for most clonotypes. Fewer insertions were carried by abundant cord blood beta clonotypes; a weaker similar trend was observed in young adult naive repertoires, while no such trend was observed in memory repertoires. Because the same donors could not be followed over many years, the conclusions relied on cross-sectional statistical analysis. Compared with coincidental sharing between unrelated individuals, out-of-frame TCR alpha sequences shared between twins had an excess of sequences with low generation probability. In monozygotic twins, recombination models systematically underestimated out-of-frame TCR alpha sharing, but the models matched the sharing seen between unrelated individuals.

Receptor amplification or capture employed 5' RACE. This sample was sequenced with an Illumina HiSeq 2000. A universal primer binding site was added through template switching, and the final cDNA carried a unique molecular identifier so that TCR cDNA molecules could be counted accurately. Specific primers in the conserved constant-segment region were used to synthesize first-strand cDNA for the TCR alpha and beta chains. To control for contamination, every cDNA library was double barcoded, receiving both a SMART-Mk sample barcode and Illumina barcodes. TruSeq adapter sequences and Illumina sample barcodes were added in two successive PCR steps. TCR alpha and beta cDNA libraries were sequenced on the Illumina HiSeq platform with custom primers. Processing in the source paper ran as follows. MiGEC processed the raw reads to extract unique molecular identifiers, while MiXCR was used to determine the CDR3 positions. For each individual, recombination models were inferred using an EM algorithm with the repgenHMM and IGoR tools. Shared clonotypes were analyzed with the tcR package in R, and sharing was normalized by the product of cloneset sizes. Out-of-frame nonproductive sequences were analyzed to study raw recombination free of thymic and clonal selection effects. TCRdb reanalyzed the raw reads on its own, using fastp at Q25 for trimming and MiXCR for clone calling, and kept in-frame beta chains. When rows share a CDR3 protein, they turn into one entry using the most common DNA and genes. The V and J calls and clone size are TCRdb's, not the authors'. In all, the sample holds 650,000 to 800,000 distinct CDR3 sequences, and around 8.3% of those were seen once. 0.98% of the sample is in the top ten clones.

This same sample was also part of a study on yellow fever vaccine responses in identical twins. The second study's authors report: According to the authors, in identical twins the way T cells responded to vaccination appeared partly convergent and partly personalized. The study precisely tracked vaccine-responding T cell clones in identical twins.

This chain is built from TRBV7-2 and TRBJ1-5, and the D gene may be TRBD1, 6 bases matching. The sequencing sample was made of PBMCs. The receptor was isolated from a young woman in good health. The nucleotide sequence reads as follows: TGTGCCAGCAGCTTAGCTCCAGGGGTAAATCAGCCCCAGCATTTT. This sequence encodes CASSLAPGVNQPQHF. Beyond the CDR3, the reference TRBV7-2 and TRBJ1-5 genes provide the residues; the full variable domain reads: GAGVSQSPSNKVTEKGKDVELRCDPISGHTALYWYRQSLGQGLEFLIYFQGNSAPDKSGLPSDRFSAERTGGSVSTLTIQRTQQEDSAVYLCASSLAPGVNQPQHFGDGTRLSIL.